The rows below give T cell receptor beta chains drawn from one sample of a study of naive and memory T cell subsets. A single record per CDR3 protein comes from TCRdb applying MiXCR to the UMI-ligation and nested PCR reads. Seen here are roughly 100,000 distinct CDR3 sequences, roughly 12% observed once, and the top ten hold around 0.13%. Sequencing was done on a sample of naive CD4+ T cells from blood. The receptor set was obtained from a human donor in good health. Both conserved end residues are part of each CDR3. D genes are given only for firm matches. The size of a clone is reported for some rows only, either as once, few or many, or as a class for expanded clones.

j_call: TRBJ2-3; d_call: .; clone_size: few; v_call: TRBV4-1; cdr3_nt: TGCGCCAGCAGCCAAGTTGGTAGTTTTGCAGATACGCAGTATTTT; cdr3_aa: CASSQVGSFADTQYF
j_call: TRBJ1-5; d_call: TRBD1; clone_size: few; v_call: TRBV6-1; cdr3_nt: TGTGCCAGCAACCCCTGGGGACAGGTCAATCAGCCCCAGCATTTT; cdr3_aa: CASNPWGQVNQPQHF
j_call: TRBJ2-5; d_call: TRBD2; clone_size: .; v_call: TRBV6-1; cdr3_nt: TGTGCCAGCAGCCGGACTAGACAAGAGACCCAGTACTTC; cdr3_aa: CASSRTRQETQYF
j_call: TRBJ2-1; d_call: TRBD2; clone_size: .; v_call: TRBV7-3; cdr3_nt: TGTGCCAGCAGCCCCAGCGGGAGCCACAATGAGCAGTTCTTC; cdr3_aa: CASSPSGSHNEQFF
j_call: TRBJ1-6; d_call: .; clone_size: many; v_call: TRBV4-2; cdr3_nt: TGTGCCAGCAGCCAAGTAGGAGTTGCTAATTCACCCCTCCACTTT; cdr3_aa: CASSQVGVANSPLHF
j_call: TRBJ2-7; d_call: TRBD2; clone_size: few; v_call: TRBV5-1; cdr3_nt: TGCGCCAGCAGCTTGACGCCGGGAGGGGCCGGCGAGCAGTACTTC; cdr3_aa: CASSLTPGGAGEQYF
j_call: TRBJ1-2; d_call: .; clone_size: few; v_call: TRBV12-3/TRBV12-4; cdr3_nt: TGTGCCAGCAGTCCTCGGACCCAGCGCTATGGCTACACCTTC; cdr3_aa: CASSPRTQRYGYTF
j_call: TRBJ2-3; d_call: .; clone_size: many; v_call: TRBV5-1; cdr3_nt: TGCGCCAGTACGAGGGGGTCCACGGCAGATACGCAGTATTTT; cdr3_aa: CASTRGSTADTQYF
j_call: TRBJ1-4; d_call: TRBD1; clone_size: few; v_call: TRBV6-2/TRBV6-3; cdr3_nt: TGTGCCAGCAGCGACGGACAGGGGAGGATGGAAAAACTGTTTTTT; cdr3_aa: CASSDGQGRMEKLFF
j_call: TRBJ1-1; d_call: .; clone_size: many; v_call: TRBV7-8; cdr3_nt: TGTGCCAGCAGCTTAGACTTGAACACTGAAGCTTTCTTT; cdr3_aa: CASSLDLNTEAFF
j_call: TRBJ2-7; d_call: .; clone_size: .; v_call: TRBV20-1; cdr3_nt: TGCAGTGCTAGAGATACAGGGCGAGCCTCCTACGAGCAGTACTTC; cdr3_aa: CSARDTGRASYEQYF
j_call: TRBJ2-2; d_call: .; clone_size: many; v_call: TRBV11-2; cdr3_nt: TGTGCCAGCACCCTTAGATACGGGAGTACCGGGGAGCTGTTTTTT; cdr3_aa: CASTLRYGSTGELFF
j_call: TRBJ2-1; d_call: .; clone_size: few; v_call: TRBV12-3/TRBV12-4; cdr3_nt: TGTGCCAGCAGGGGCAATGAGCAGTTCTTC; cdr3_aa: CASRGNEQFF
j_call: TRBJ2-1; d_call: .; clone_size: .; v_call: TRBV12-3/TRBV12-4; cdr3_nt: TGTGCCAGCAGTTCCTCGGGCGATGAGCAGTTCTTC; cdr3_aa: CASSSSGDEQFF
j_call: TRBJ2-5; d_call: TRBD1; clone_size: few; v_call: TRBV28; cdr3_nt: TGTGCCAGCAGTGGGACAGTCCCAGAGACCCAGTACTTC; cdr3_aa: CASSGTVPETQYF
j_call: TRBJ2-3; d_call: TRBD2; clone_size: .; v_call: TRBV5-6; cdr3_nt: TGTGCCAGCAGGTCAGGGACTAGGAGCACAGATACGCAGTATTTT; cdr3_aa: CASRSGTRSTDTQYF
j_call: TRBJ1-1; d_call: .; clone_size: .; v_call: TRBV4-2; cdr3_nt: TGTGCCAGCAGCCAAGCGGCGAGGGGCTCGGAGGCTGAAGCTTTCTTT; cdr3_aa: CASSQAARGSEAEAFF
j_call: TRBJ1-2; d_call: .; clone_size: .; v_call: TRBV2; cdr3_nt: TGTGCCAGAGGCGGAGGTGGGGCTGAAGGCTACACCTTC; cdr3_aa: CARGGGGAEGYTF
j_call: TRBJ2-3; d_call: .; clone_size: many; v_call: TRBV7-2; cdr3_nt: TGTGCCAGCAGGCTAGGAGGGGGGGCCGCAGATACGCAGTATTTT; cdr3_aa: CASRLGGGAADTQYF
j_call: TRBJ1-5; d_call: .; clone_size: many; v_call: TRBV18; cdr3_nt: TGTGCCAGCTCACCTACTGGCAATCAGCCCCAGCATTTT; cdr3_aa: CASSPTGNQPQHF
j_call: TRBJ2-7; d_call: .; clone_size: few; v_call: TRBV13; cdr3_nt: TGTGCCAGCAGCTTAGTTTACGAGCAGTACTTC; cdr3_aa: CASSLVYEQYF
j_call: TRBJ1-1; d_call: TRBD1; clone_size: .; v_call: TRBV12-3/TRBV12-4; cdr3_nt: TGTGCCAGCAGTTTCGCAGGGGGACGGAACACTGAAGCTTTCTTT; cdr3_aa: CASSFAGGRNTEAFF
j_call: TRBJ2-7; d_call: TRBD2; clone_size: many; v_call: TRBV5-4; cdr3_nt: TGTGCCAGCAGCTCACCGGGACTAGCGACATACGAGCAGTACTTC; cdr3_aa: CASSSPGLATYEQYF
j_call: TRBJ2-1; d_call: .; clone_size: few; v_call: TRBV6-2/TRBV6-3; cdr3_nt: TGTGCCAGCAGTTACGGTAGTGTTCAGGGGCAGTTCTTC; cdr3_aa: CASSYGSVQGQFF
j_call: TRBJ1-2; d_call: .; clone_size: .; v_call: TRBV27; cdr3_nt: TGTGCCAGCAGTCGGGGACCCCCGGAATATGGCTACACCTTC; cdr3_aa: CASSRGPPEYGYTF
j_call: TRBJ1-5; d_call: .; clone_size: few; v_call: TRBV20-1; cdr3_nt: TGCAGTGCTAGGGAAACCGGGACCGCGAGCAATCAGCCCCAGCATTTT; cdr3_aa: CSARETGTASNQPQHF
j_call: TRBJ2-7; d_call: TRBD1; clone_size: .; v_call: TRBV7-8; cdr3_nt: TGTGCCAGCAGCTTAGGGGGCAGGGGGCGCGGAGACGAGCAGTACTTC; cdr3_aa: CASSLGGRGRGDEQYF
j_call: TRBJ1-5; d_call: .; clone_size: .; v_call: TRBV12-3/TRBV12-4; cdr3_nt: TGTGCCAGCAGTCCCCGGGGGGGATCGAGGGACCAGCCCCAGCATTTT; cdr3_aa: CASSPRGGSRDQPQHF
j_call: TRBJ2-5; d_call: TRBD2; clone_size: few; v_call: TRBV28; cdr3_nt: TGTGCCAGCGGTAGTAGTAGCGGGGGGTCGGAGACCCAGTACTTC; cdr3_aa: CASGSSSGGSETQYF
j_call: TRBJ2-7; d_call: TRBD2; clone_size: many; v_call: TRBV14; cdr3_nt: TGTGCCAGCAGCCAAGTAACCAGCGGGAGGAGCTACGAGCAGTACTTC; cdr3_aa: CASSQVTSGRSYEQYF
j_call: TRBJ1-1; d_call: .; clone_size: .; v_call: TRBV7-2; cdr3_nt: TGTGCCAGCAGCTCATCCGAAAAGACTGAAGCTTTCTTT; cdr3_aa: CASSSSEKTEAFF
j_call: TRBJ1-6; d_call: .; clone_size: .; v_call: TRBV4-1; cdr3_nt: TGCGCCAGCAGCCAAGGAAGGACAGTCCCGCAGGGACCCCTCCACTTT; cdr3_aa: CASSQGRTVPQGPLHF
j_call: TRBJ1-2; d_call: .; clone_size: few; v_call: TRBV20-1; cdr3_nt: TGCAGTGCTAGAGATTTCAAGGTGGGCGCCGGCTCACCCTATGGCTACACCTTC; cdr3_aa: CSARDFKVGAGSPYGYTF
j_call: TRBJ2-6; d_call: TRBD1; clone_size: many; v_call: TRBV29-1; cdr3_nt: TGCAGCGTTGAGTGGACAGGCCTCTCTGGGGCCAACGTCCTGACTTTC; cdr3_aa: CSVEWTGLSGANVLTF
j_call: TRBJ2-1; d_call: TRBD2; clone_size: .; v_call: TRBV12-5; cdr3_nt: TGTGCTAGTGGTTCCCCTAGGACTAGCGGGAGCAATGAGCAGTTCTTC; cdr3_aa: CASGSPRTSGSNEQFF
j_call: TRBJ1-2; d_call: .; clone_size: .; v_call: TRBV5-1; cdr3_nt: TGCGCCAGCAGGTCAGACGCGGGGGGTGCTACCTATGGCTACACCTTC; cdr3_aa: CASRSDAGGATYGYTF
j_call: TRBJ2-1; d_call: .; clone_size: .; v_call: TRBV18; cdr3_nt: TGTGCCAGCTCACCCTTAGGGGAGATCAATGAGCAGTTCTTC; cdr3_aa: CASSPLGEINEQFF
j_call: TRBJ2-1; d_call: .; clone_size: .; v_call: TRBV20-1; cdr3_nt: TGCAGTGCTAGAGAAGGGGGGGTCTACAATGAGCAGTTCTTC; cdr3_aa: CSAREGGVYNEQFF
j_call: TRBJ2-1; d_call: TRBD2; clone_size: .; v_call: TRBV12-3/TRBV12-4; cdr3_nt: TGTGCCAGCAGTTTTAGGCCTACTAGCGGGAGAGAGCAGTTCTTC; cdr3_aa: CASSFRPTSGREQFF
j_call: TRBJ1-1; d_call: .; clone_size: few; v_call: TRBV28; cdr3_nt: TGTGCCAGCAGTTTAGGTGGTACGGGGAGGACGAACACTGAAGCTTTCTTT; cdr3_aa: CASSLGGTGRTNTEAFF
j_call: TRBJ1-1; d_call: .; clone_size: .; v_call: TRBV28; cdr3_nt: TGTGCCACCGGGGGGGGGTGGTGGACTGAAGCTTTCTTT; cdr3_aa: CATGGGWWTEAFF
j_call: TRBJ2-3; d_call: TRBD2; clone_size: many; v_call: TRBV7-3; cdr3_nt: TGTGCCAGCAGCCGACTAGCGGGGGGGCCAGATACGCAGTATTTT; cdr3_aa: CASSRLAGGPDTQYF
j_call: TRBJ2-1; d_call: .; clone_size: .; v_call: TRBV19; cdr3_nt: TGTGCCAGTAACAGGGGAGGGTTCAATGAGCAGTTCTTC; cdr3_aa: CASNRGGFNEQFF
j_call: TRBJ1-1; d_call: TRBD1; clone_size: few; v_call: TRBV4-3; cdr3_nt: TGCGCCAGCAGCCCCCGACAGGGCGGGGGTGAAGCTTTCTTT; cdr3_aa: CASSPRQGGGEAFF
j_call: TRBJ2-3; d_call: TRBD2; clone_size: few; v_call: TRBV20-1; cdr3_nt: TGCAGTGCTAACCGAGCGGGGGGCACCGATACGCAGTATTTT; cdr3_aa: CSANRAGGTDTQYF
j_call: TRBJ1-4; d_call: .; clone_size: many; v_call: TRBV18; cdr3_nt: TGTGCCAGCTCGGGGACTGAAAAACTGTTTTTT; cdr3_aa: CASSGTEKLFF
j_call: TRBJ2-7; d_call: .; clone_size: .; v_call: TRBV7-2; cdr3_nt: TGTGCCAGCAGCTTAGCCCGCATAGACGAGCAGTACTTC; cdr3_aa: CASSLARIDEQYF
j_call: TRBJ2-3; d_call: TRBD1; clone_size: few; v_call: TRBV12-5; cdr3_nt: TGTGCTAGTGGATCCACGGGACAGGGCACAGATACGCAGTATTTT; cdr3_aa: CASGSTGQGTDTQYF
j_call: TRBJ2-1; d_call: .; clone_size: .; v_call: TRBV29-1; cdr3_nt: TGCAGCGTTGGAGGGTCTGAGCAGTTCTTC; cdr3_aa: CSVGGSEQFF
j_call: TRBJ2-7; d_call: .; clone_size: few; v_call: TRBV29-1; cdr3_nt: TGCAGCGTTGGCGGGATAACCTACGAGCAGTACTTC; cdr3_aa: CSVGGITYEQYF
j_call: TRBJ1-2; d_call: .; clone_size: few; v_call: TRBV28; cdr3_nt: TGTGCCAGCAGTTTGACACCGAAAGGCTACACCTTC; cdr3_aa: CASSLTPKGYTF
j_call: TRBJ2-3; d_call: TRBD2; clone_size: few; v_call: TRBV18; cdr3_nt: TGTGCCAGCTCACCCTCCGTGACTAGCGGGAGGGCCGTAGATACGCAGTATTTT; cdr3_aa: CASSPSVTSGRAVDTQYF
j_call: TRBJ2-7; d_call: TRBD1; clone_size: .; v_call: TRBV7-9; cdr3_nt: TGTGCCAGCAGCTTAGGGGACAGGACGGTCAACGAGCAGTACTTC; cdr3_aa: CASSLGDRTVNEQYF
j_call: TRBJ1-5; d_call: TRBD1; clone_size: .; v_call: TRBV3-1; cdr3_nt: TGTGCCAGCAGCCAAGGGACAGGGGGCGTCCAGCCCCAGCATTTT; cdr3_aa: CASSQGTGGVQPQHF
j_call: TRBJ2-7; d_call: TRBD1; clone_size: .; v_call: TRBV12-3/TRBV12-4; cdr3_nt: TGTGCCAGCAGTGATACCGGGACAGGGCCCTACGAGCAGTACTTC; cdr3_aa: CASSDTGTGPYEQYF
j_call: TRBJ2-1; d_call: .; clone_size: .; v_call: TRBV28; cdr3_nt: TGTGCCAGCAGTAGCTCCTCTTTTGACAGGAGCTCCTACAATGAGCAGTTCTTC; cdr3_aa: CASSSSSFDRSSYNEQFF
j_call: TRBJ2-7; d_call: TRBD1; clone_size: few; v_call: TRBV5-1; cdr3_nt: TGCGCCAGCAGCTTGGACTCTGGGACAGCATTATCCTACGAGCAGTACTTC; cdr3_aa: CASSLDSGTALSYEQYF
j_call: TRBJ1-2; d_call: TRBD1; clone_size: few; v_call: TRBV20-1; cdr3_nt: TGCAGTGCTAGTGCACAGGGGTTCTATGGCTACACCTTC; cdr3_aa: CSASAQGFYGYTF